The 26 T cell receptor beta chains below come from one sample, sequenced in a study of blood T cell repertoires in COVID-19 (TCRdb year 2020). Library preparation used the immunoSEQ multiplex PCR assay. Imported from immuneACCESS, the table was reduced by TCRdb to in-frame sequences with V and J called. These copies leave out some clones; in studies compared against another copy, an unresolved V gene accounts for under half, and the cause of the remainder is not known. This sample lists about 59,000 clones; around 79% were detected once. The ten top clones hold over 11% of the sample. Sequencing was done on a sample of peripheral blood. The receptors here all came from a woman between 65 and 79 years old with acute or convalescent COVID-19.

The J gene is TRBJ2-1, the V gene TRBV24-1; D uncertain. The CDR3 runs to 16 residues. Germline CDR1 KGHDR, CDR2 SFDVKD. The V and J ends lost 4 bases and 1 base respectively, with 13 bases between them. The CDR3 region has the DNA TGTGCCACCAGTGACCGTACACCTTTATCCTACAATGAGCAGTTCTTC. Encoded protein: CATSDRTPLSYNEQFF.

The rearrangement joins TRBV4-2 to TRBJ2-1; TRBD2 matches 13 bases. The length of the CDR3 is 22 residues. V gave up 4 bases and J gave up 0 bases; unmatched junction bases: 18. The germline CDR1 and CDR2 sequences are LGHNA and YNFKEQ. CDR3 sequence (DNA): TGTGCCAGCAGCCGCGCCGCCCTCGGGACTAGCGGGGTCACCAGCTCCTACAATGAGCAGTTCTTC. This translates into CASSRAALGTSGVTSSYNEQFF.

This chain connects TRBV2 to TRBJ2-1; maybe TRBD2 (7 bases). The CDR3 runs to 16 residues. The V and J ends lost 6 bases and 1 base respectively, with 16 bases between them. CDR1 and CDR2 (germline): SNHLY, FYNNEI. The CDR3 is CASRLGGAVSYNEQFF. CDR3 nucleotides: TGTGCCAGCAGGCTGGGGGGGGCAGTTTCCTACAATGAGCAGTTCTTC. The full variable domain, with the rest looked up from reference TRBV2 and TRBJ2-1, is EPEVTQTPSHQVTQMGQEVILRCVPISNHLYFYWYRQILGQKVEFLVSFYNNEISEKSEIFDDQFSVERPDGSNFTLKIRSTKLEDSAMYFCASRLGGAVSYNEQFFGPGTRLTVL.

The chain combines TRBV9 with TRBJ2-2; TRBD2 matches at 8 bases. Germline V gene lookup returns CDR1 SGDLS and CDR2 YYNGEE. The CDR3 covers 16 residues. J gave up 2 bases and V 0 bases, and 3 bases lay outside the gene matches. The CDR3 loop is CASSVGAGGNTGELFF. Here the CDR3 DNA reads TGTGCCAGCAGCGTAGGGGCGGGGGGAAACACCGGGGAGCTGTTTTTT.

This sequence joins TRBV19 and TRBJ1-1; 8 nucleotides line up with TRBD1. Germline-derived CDR1 and CDR2 are LNHDA and SQIVND (reference sequence). With 3 bases clipped from V and 5 bases from J, the junction kept 20 bases outside the gene matches. The CDR3 length is 19 residues. This CDR3 is CASSIPTGGRSTGGTEAFF. The CDR3 region has the DNA TGTGCCAGTAGTATCCCAACAGGGGGAAGGAGTACAGGGGGGACTGAAGCTTTCTTT.

This clone came up a few times. This chain joins TRBV5-5 and TRBJ1-2, with 8 bases identical to TRBD1. Trimming removed 5 bases from V and 7 bases from J; junction bases left unmatched: 10. The V gene's germline CDR1 is SGHKS and CDR2 YYEKEE (reference sequence). This CDR3 has 14 amino acids. This chain's CDR3 is CASSYNTGGGGYTF. The CDR3 DNA sequence: TGTGCCAGCAGTTATAATACAGGGGGAGGTGGCTACACCTTC.

This clone appeared a few times. V gene TRBV2 combines with J gene TRBJ2-2; 9 bases agree with TRBD1. Germline V CDR1 and CDR2: SNHLY, FYNNEI. The V segment lost 6 bases and the J segment 4 bases; nucleotides outside the gene matches: 15. The CDR3 consists of 18 residues. The CDR3 loop is CASRPARFGTGFTGELFF. CDR3 nucleotides: TGTGCCAGCAGGCCCGCCCGCTTCGGGACAGGGTTCACCGGGGAGCTGTTTTTT.

The chain recombines TRBV10-3 with TRBJ1-1, with 7 bases lining up with TRBD1. The germline V gene has CDR1 ENHRY and CDR2 SYGVKD. CDR3 size: 12 residues. Trimming removed 8 bases from V and 7 bases from J; junction bases left unmatched: 7. This chain's CDR3 is CAIGTEAYEAFF. CDR3 nucleotide sequence: TGTGCCATCGGGACAGAGGCGTATGAAGCTTTCTTT.

This rearrangement joins TRBV4-1 to TRBJ2-1; D possibly corresponds to TRBD2 (5 bases). Trimming took off 4 bases at V and 1 base at J, with 17 bases between the two ends. The CDR3 extends over 17 amino acids. Germline V lookup: CDR1 MGHRA, CDR2 YSYEKL. CDR3 DNA sequence: TGCGCCAGCAGCCTTTCGGGAATTCGTGAGTCCTACAATGAGCAGTTCTTC. The encoded protein is CASSLSGIRESYNEQFF.

The J gene is TRBJ2-7, the V gene TRBV6-1; D is ambiguous. Trimming removed 3 bases from V and 0 bases from J, with 12 bases in between. The germline CDR1 and CDR2 sequences are MNHNS and SASEGT. The length of the CDR3 is 15 residues. The CDR3 nucleotides are TGTGCCAGCAGTGACCCGGGTATTTACTCCTACGAGCAGTACTTC. This encodes CASSDPGIYSYEQYF.

The V gene is TRBV27, the J gene TRBJ2-2, with a weak D call TRBD1 (6 bases). Trimming took off 6 bases at V and 1 base at J, with 9 bases between the two ends. Germline CDR1 reads MNHEY; CDR2 reads SMNVEV (reference sequence). The CDR3 is made up of 14 amino acids. CDR3 loop: CASSLGQNTGELFF. For the CDR3, the DNA is TGTGCCAGCAGCCTGGGACAGAACACCGGGGAGCTGTTTTTT.

The CDR3 sequence: CASSRTGTNYEQFF. The CDR3 nucleotides are TGTGCCAGCAGCCGTACCGGGACTAATTATGAGCAGTTCTTC. This chain uses TRBV4-2 with TRBJ2-1, with 7 bases lining up with TRBD2. Germline V gene sequence: CDR1 LGHNA, CDR2 YNFKEQ. The CDR3 length is 14 residues. The trim removed 4 bases at V and 8 bases at J, leaving 8 bases unmatched.

The chain has TRBV14 and TRBJ2-7; 7 bases fit TRBD1. The germline CDR1 and CDR2 sequences are SGHDN and FVKESK. Trimming at V came to 1 base and at J to 2 bases, leaving 8 bases not matched to a gene. The CDR3 loop spans 16 amino acids. CDR3: CASSQAETGIPYEQYV. The CDR3 DNA is TGTGCCAGCAGCCAAGCCGAGACAGGGATCCCCTACGAGCAGTACGTC.

The chain couples TRBV5-5 to TRBJ1-3; 8 bases are a match to TRBD1. The CDR3 is 15 amino acids. Germline-derived CDR1 and CDR2 are SGHKS and YYEKEE (reference sequence). J lost 4 bases, V lost 4 bases, and 7 bases had no gene match. CDR3 amino acids: CASSPLGTGGNTIYF. The CDR3 DNA sequence: TGTGCCAGCAGCCCCCTTGGGACAGGAGGAAACACCATATATTTT. Full variable domain (outside the CDR3, taken from reference TRBV5-5 and TRBJ1-3): DAGVTQSPTHLIKTRGQQVTLRCSPISGHKSVSWYQQVLGQGPQFIFQYYEKEERGRGNFPDRFSARQFPNYSSELNVNALLLGDSALYLCASSPLGTGGNTIYFGEGSWLTVV.

This clone was counted once. The J gene is TRBJ2-5, the V gene TRBV5-4, with 16 bases matching TRBD2. This CDR3 region has 17 residues. The V gene end was trimmed by 4 bases and the J gene end by 5 bases; junction bases not matched to a gene: 8. Germline CDR1 SGHNT, CDR2 YYREEE (reference sequence). CDR3 sequence (DNA): TGTGCCAGCAGCCGTGGGACTAGCGGGGGGGGACGGGAGACCCAGTACTTC. This encodes CASSRGTSGGGRETQYF.

J is TRBJ2-1 and V is TRBV5-1, with 12 nucleotides matching TRBD1. Germline lookup yields CDR1 SGHRS and CDR2 YFSETQ. The junction had 8 bases not matched to a gene; V was cut back by 0 bases and J by 10 bases. The CDR3 runs to 16 residues. The CDR3 sequence: CASSLEGTGGYREQFF. The CDR3, as DNA: TGCGCCAGCAGCTTGGAGGGGACAGGGGGCTACCGGGAGCAGTTCTTC.

J is TRBJ2-5 and V is TRBV6-6; TRBD2 matches 7 bases. This CDR3 region has 11 residues. V dropped 4 bases and J dropped 7; count of bases not matched to a gene: 0. CDR1 MNHNY and CDR2 SVGAGI come from the germline V gene (reference sequence). CDR3 loop: CASSSGGTQYF. CDR3 DNA: TGTGCCAGCAGTTCGGGGGGGACCCAGTACTTC.

The V call is TRBV6-5, the J call TRBJ1-3, with no clear D. Trimming removed 6 bases at V and 8 bases at J, with 20 bases between. Per germline, CDR1 MNHEY and CDR2 SVGAGI. The CDR3 loop spans 15 amino acids. The CDR3 coding sequence is TGTGCCAGCAGGAGGCACGTCCAAGTTCCTGACACCATATATTTT. As protein: CASRRHVQVPDTIYF.

This clone was seen more than once but under ten times. This chain joins TRBV19 and TRBJ2-5; the D gene is possibly TRBD1 (6 bases). CDR3 size: 11 residues. V gave up 1 base and J gave up 9 bases, with 6 bases separating them. Germline CDR1 LNHDA, CDR2 SQIVND (reference sequence). The CDR3 region is CASSIGQAQYF. The CDR3 bases are TGTGCCAGTAGTATAGGACAGGCCCAGTACTTC.

The genes are TRBV6-2 or TRBV6-3 and TRBJ1-6; 8 bases agree with TRBD1. V dropped 3 bases and J dropped 13; count of bases not matched to a gene: 11. The length of the CDR3 is 15 residues. From germline, CDR1 is MNHEY and CDR2 SVGEGT. CDR3 in amino acids: CASSYRQGATRPLHF. The CDR3 DNA follows: TGTGCCAGCAGTTATAGGCAGGGGGCGACTCGGCCCCTCCACTTT.

The gene calls are TRBV6-4 and TRBJ2-2; possible D gene TRBD1, 7 bases. Per the germline V gene, CDR1 is MRHNA and CDR2 is SNTAGT. The CDR3 spans 14 residues. The V end lost 4 bases, the J end lost 4 bases, and 10 bases lay between the germline ends. The CDR3 region is CASSGQGGTGELFF. DNA for the CDR3: TGTGCCAGCAGTGGACAGGGAGGCACCGGGGAGCTGTTTTTT.

The chain employs TRBV29-1 and TRBJ1-3, with D possibly matching TRBD1 (5 bases). CDR3 size: 15 residues. CDR1 SQVTM and CDR2 ANQGSEA come from the germline V gene. V gave up 4 bases and J gave up 0 bases, with 13 bases separating them. CDR3 in amino acids: CSVGRTQDSGNTIYF. The CDR3 nucleotides are TGCAGCGTTGGAAGGACACAGGACTCTGGAAACACCATATATTTT.

CDR3 amino acids: CASSLRAGDNSPLHF. The CDR3 DNA follows: TGTGCCAGCAGCTTAAGGGCAGGCGATAATTCACCCCTCCACTTT. V is TRBV7-3 and J is TRBJ1-6; unclear D gene. Per the germline V gene, CDR1 is SGHTA and CDR2 is FQGTGA. The CDR3 runs to 15 residues. The V end lost 1 base, the J end lost 5 bases, and 9 bases lay between the germline ends.

This clone appeared once. The rearrangement uses TRBV25-1 and TRBJ2-1; 9 bases align to TRBD2. Germline assignment: CDR1 MGHDK and CDR2 SYGVNS. Losses at the gene ends were 1 base for V and 6 bases for J; bases not matched to a gene: 7. The CDR3 contains 16 residues. The CDR3 protein is CASSESGAAGGNEQFF. CDR3 nucleotide sequence: TGTGCCAGCAGTGAATCCGGGGCAGCGGGGGGCAATGAGCAGTTCTTC.

V usage is TRBV24-1 and J usage is TRBJ1-1; 8 bases match TRBD1. J lost 1 base, V lost 8 bases, and 8 bases had no gene match. The CDR3 covers 15 residues. Germline values: CDR1 KGHDR, CDR2 SFDVKD. The CDR3 loop is CATTAGTGPNTEAFF. The CDR3 DNA reads as TGTGCCACCACCGCCGGGACAGGTCCGAACACTGAAGCTTTCTTT.

The V and J genes are TRBV6-5 and TRBJ1-1, with 8 nucleotides matching TRBD1. The CDR3 has 14 residues. The V segment lost 4 bases and the J segment 7 bases; nucleotides outside the gene matches: 8. The germline V gene encodes CDR1 MNHEY and CDR2 SVGAGI. The CDR3 here is CASSFRQGLVEAFF. CDR3 sequence (DNA): TGTGCCAGCAGTTTCCGACAGGGGTTGGTTGAAGCTTTCTTT.